This T cell receptor (beta chain) was identified in a study of response to subunit inactivated influenza vaccine. Study-level results: After each seasonal influenza vaccination, few new T cells are recruited, the authors suggested.

TCRdb reprocessed the RT-PCR reads with MiXCR, giving one entry per CDR3 protein. The repertoire holds 500,000 to 700,000 distinct CDR3 sequences, with under 30% as singletons. This clonotype was observed a handful of times. Its antigen is not known. The V gene's germline CDR1 is SNHLY and CDR2 FYNNEI. Losses at the gene ends were 11 bases for V and 4 bases for J; bases not matched to a gene: 10. CDR3 length equals 14 residues. This sample also belongs to another study, concerning T cells expressing NK-cell markers. That report notes: TCR beta libraries carry UMIs added by 5'RACE template switching. Dominant NKG2C+ clonotypes accounted for roughly 1.0-8% of CD8+ T cells in about six donors.

The rearrangement joins TRBV2 to TRBJ2-1; TRBD1 matches 8 bases. The clonotype was recovered from a man aged 45-65 years who received an inactivated influenza vaccine. Here the sequenced sample was CD4+ T cells sorted from PBMCs, taken roughly 12 days after vaccination. The chain's CDR3 is CAGDRGALYNEQFF. CDR3 in DNA: TGTGCCGGCGACAGGGGAGCCTTGTACAATGAGCAGTTCTTC.